This T cell receptor (beta chain) originates from a study of T cells in Graves' hyperthyroidism and ophthalmopathy. The CDR3 regions of TCR beta were amplified from RNA transcripts. The HTBI primer set was used in a first-round RT-PCR of the TCR CDR3. One entry per CDR3 protein, called by TCRdb with MiXCR from the multiplex PCR reads. The profile shows about 250,000 distinct CDR3 sequences, 22% of them singletons. This CDR3 region has 13 residues. V gave up 8 bases and J gave up 7 bases, with 15 bases separating them. CDR1 MNHEY and CDR2 SVGEGT come from the germline V gene. Sequenced input: blood. This chain links TRBV6-2 or TRBV6-3 with TRBJ2-1; D gene unclear. This TCR was sampled from a man aged 30-40 years with Graves' ophthalmopathy. CDR3 in amino acids: CASVPPPRNEQFF. CDR3 DNA sequence: TGTGCCAGCGTACCCCCACCACGGAATGAGCAGTTCTTC.